The source of this T cell receptor beta chain is a study of blood T cell repertoires in COVID-19 (dated by TCRdb to the early 2020s). General notes on the study: Collaborator samples came from the United States, Italy and Spain and covered acute and convalescent phases of COVID-19. Nearly every sample came with metadata listing a de-identified subject ID, COVID-19 status, age in years and sex. The prospective study material was composed of cDNA or gDNA derived from T cells, B-cell-depleted T cells, or PBMCs. Where available, HLA class I and class II types were taken from metadata supplied by the sample provider and were not determined by assay-based typing. The repertoires were made available in a free public database intended to serve as a resource for research on the immune response to SARS-CoV-2. The samples were drawn from two sources: the first 160 participants of the ongoing ImmuneRACE study, and fewer than 1,500 subjects contributed by 6 global collaborators. Subjects who had been exposed to COVID-19, were actively infected with it, or had recovered from it provided the deeply sampled blood TCRbeta repertoires that made up the dataset. The investigation overall reported the following: How much clinical and demographic metadata was included differed by source and by participant, and the metadata was provided uncurated.

The CDR3 numbers 15 residues from cysteine through phenylalanine. Only the CDR3 DNA is retained, 45 bases long and in frame from the first base. Relative to germline, V is missing 5 bases and J is missing 4 bases, with 9 bases of the junction outside any gene match. CDR1 SGHTA and CDR2 FQGNSA were looked up in the germline V gene. As concerns this clone: Its recognized antigen is unknown. Base quality data are lacking; no much larger clone is found one base away.

TCRbeta CDR3 regions were amplified from genomic DNA using the immunoSEQ Assay, a bias-controlled multiplex PCR. In the source study's methods: Nucleated cell counts per sample were estimated from amplification of reference gene primers within the assay. Sequence reads were collapsed and filtered to measure the absolute abundance of every unique TCRbeta CDR3 rearrangement. Productive Simpson clonality was computed per sample as the square root of Simpson's diversity index over productive rearrangements. Drawn from immuneACCESS, this table holds only the in-frame rearrangements with V and J called that TCRdb kept. Clones are partly lost; checked studies trace under half to an unresolved V gene and leave the rest unexplained. V, J and clone size were drawn from that table, and D and trimming were deduced from the DNA. For this sample there are 310,000 or so clones; more than 70% appear just once. Of the sample, approximately 1.5% is held by the ten largest clones.

The collaborating institutions used their own protocols to collect whole blood in K2EDTA tubes. For TCRbeta analysis, collaborators shipped samples as frozen whole blood, isolated PBMCs, or DNA extracted from either of those sample types. The origin of this receptor is a woman in her 50s with acute or convalescent COVID-19. The chain uses TRBV7-2 and TRBJ2-5; the central 8 bases match TRBD1. The specimen sequenced was peripheral blood. The CDR3 here reads CASSPYKTGVETQYF. The DNA sequence reads TGTGCCAGCAGCCCGTACAAGACAGGGGTAGAGACCCAGTACTTC. Beyond the CDR3, the reference TRBV7-2 and TRBJ2-5 genes provide the residues; the full variable domain reads: GAGVSQSPSNKVTEKGKDVELRCDPISGHTALYWYRQSLGQGLEFLIYFQGNSAPDKSGLPSDRFSAERTGGSVSTLTIQRTQQEDSAVYLCASSPYKTGVETQYFGPGTRLLVL.